This is a list of T cell receptor beta chains from one sample in a study of T cells after yellow fever vaccination. TCRdb re-analysed the 5' RACE reads in MiXCR, keeping a single row per CDR3 protein. The sample holds fewer than 400,000 distinct CDR3 sequences, 6.2% seen once. The sequenced sample was PBMCs, obtained 5 days after the yellow fever booster vaccination. The source is a man younger than 45 who received the YFV17D yellow fever vaccine. Each CDR3 is given without its conserved first and last residue.

v_gene	CDR3aa
TRBV7-9	ASSLFLAGYNEQF
TRBV18	ASSLVAGNNEQF
TRBV15	ATSRDPRWASTDTQY
TRBV7-9	ASSFQAFSSYNSPLH
TRBV5-5	ASSRQGGSAYEQY
TRBV10-3	AISEQYEHSEAF
TRBV10-3	ATGGASYEQY
TRBV18	ASSQGPSGGHNEQF
TRBV9	ASSPPGLAGEGTYNEQF
TRBV3-1	ASSSTGLWGYT
TRBV29-1	SVDGLWEVETQY
TRBV18	ASSAGIYQPQH
TRBV27	ASSFFGIDTQY
TRBV14	ASSPRTPGLAGEVGEQY
TRBV7-7	ASSKQPQRGEQF
TRBV3-1	ASRVLANDNSPLH
TRBV5-1	ASSWERSLNSPLH
TRBV20-1	SASPGNEIGYT
TRBV7-3	ASSKGPQDTQY
TRBV6-2/TRBV6-3	ASSYSDLAGGSYEQY
TRBV7-2	ASSPTSGKTGELF
TRBV5-6	ASSLGDKTEQY
TRBV28	ASIHATMNTEAF
TRBV5-6	ASSQDRAISRYEQY